This TCR beta chain was identified in a study of cytomegalovirus exposure and HLA in healthy donors. The CDR3 length is 18 residues. Sequencing used immunoSEQ multiplex PCR; TCRdb keeps in-frame clones, though not all of them. The sample carries about 98,000 clones, roughly 87% recorded once. Sample: PBMCs. This chain uses TRBV21-1 with TRBJ1-6; TRBD1 reflects the table's D call only, with no check against the DNA. TRBV21-1 is marked as a pseudogene. The TCR was taken from a man aged 18-30 years in good health and CMV-seropositive. The CDR3 DNA reads as TGTGCCAGCAGCAAAGCGCTCGAGGACAGTCTGATCGATTCACCCCTCCACTTT. Its translation is CASSKALEDSLIDSPLHF.